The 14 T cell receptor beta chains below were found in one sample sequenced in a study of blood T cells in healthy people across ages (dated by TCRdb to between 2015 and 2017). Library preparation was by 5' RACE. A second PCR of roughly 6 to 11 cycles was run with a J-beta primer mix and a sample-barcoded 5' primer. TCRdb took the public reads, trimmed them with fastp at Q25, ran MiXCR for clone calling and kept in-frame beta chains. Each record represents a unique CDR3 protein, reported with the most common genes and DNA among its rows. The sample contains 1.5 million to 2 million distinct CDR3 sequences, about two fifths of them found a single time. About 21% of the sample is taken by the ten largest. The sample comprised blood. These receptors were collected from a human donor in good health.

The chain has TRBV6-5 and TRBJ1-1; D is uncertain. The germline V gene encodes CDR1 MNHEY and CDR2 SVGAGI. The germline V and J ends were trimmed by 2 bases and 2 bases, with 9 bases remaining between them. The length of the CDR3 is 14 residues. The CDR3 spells CASSYTGINTEAFF. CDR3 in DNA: TGTGCCAGCAGTTACACGGGCATTAACACTGAAGCTTTCTTT.

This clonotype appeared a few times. The CDR3 region has the DNA TGTGCCAGCAGTTACGCAGGGGGACAGGGTGACGGCTACACCTTC. As protein: CASSYAGGQGDGYTF. This rearrangement joins TRBV6-6 to TRBJ1-2; TRBD1 matches at 9 bases. Germline trimming cut 2 bases from V and 8 bases from J; bases unmatched to any gene: 9. The CDR3 is 15 amino acids. Germline V gene sequence: CDR1 MNHNY, CDR2 SVGAGI (reference sequence).

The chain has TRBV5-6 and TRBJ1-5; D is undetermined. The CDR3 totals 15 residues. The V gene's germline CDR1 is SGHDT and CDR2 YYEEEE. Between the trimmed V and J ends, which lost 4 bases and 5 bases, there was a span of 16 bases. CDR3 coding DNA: TGTGCCAGCAGCCTGGGCGGGGAGCTCCATCAGCCCCAGCATTTT. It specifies CASSLGGELHQPQHF.

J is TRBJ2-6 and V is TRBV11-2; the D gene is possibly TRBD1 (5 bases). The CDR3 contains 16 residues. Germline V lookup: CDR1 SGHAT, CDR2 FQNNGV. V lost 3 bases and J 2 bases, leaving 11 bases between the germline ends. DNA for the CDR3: TGTGCCAGCAGCTTCCTACAGGCTGCTGGGGCCAACGTCCTGACTTTC. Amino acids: CASSFLQAAGANVLTF.

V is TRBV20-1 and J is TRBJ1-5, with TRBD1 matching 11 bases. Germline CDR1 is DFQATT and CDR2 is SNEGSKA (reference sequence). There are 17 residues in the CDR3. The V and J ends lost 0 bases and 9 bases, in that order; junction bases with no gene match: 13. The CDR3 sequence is CSARDNRRTGGGRPQHF. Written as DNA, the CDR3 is TGCAGTGCTAGAGATAACAGGAGGACAGGGGGCGGACGGCCCCAGCATTTT.

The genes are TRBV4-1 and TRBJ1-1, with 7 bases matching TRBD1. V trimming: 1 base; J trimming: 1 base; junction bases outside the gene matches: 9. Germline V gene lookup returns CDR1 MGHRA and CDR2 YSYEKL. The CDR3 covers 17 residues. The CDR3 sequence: CASSQVASTGPNTEAFF. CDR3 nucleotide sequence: TGCGCCAGCAGCCAAGTGGCCTCGACAGGGCCGAACACTGAAGCTTTCTTT.

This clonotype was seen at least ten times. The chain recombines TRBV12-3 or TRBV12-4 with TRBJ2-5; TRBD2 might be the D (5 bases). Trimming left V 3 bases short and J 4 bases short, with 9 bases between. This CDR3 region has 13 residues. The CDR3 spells CASSLPGGETQYF. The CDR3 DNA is TGTGCCAGCAGTTTGCCAGGAGGAGAGACCCAGTACTTC.

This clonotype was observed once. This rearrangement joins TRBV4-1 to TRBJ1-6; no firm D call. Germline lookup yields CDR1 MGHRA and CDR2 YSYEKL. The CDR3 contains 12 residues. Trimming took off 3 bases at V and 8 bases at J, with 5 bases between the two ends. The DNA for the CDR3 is TGCGCCAGCAGCCAGAGCTATTCACCCCTCCACTTT. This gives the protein CASSQSYSPLHF.

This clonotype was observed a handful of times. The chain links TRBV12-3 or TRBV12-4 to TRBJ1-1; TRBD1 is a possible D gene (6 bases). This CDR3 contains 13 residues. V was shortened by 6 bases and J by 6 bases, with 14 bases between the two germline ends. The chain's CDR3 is CASSPQWTAEAFF. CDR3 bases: TGTGCCAGCAGCCCACAGTGGACAGCTGAAGCTTTCTTT.

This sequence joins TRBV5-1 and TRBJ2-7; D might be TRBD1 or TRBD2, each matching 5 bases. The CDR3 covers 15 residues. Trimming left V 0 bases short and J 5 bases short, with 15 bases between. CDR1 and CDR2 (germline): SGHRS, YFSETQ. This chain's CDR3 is CASSLDPSGTDEQYF. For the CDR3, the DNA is TGCGCCAGCAGCTTGGACCCCTCAGGGACGGACGAGCAGTACTTC.

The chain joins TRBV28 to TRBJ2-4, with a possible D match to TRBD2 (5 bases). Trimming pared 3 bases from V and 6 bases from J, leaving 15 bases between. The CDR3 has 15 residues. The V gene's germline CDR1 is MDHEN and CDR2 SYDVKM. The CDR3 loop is CASSFWARGGNIQYF. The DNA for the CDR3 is TGTGCCAGCAGTTTTTGGGCTCGAGGAGGAAACATTCAGTACTTC.

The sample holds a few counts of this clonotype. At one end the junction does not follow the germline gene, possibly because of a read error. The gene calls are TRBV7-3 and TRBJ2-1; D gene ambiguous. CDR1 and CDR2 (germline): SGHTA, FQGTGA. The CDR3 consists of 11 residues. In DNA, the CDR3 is TGTGCCAACAGCTTCGGGTCTGAGCAGTTCTTC. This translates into CANSFGSEQFF.

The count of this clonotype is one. CDR3 in amino acids: CASGGLTHNQPQHF. CDR3 DNA sequence: TGTGCCAGCGGGGGACTGACACATAATCAGCCCCAGCATTTT. The chain joins TRBV28 to TRBJ1-5; D is possibly TRBD1 (5 bases). CDR1 is MDHEN, CDR2 SYDVKM, per germline. The CDR3 consists of 14 residues. Trimming pared 8 bases from V and 4 bases from J, leaving 15 bases between.

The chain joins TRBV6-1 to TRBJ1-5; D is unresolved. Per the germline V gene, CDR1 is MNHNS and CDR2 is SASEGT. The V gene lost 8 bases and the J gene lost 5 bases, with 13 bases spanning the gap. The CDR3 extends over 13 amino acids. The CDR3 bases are TGTGCCAGCGGGGAATCGAGGTATCAGCCCCAGCATTTT. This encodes CASGESRYQPQHF.